The next 17 T cell receptor beta chains were all read from a single sample in a study of immune evolution from preneoplasia to lung adenocarcinoma. Clones were read by immunoSEQ multiplex PCR, and TCRdb kept only the in-frame ones, dropping some. Of several thousand clones in the sample, approximately 80% were seen once. The material sequenced was FFPE minimally invasive lung adenocarcinoma tissue. These receptors all come from a donor of 70 years or more with lung adenocarcinoma.

CDR3 sequence reads: CASSESLAGGYNEQFF. CDR3 sequence (DNA): TGCGCCAGCAGTGAGTCTCTAGCGGGAGGATACAATGAGCAGTTCTTC. The chain is built from TRBV10-1 and TRBJ2-1; 11 bases agree with TRBD2. There are 16 residues in the CDR3. Germline CDR1 WNHNN, CDR2 SYGVQD (reference sequence). The V segment lost 0 bases and the J segment 4 bases; nucleotides outside the gene matches: 2.

The V gene is TRBV28, the J gene TRBJ2-2; perhaps TRBD2 as D (6 bases). From germline, CDR1 is MDHEN and CDR2 SYDVKM. CDR3 length: 14 amino acids. V was cut by 2 bases and J by 6 bases, with 10 bases left in between. CDR3 in amino acids: CASSLGGMAGELFF. Here the CDR3 DNA reads TGTGCCAGCAGTTTAGGCGGGATGGCCGGGGAGCTGTTTTTT.

The V gene is TRBV10-3, the J gene TRBJ2-3; the D is unclear. CDR1 and CDR2 (germline): ENHRY, SYGVKD. Trimming took 3 bases from V and 1 from J, leaving 5 bases between them. The CDR3 covers 13 residues. The CDR3 spells CAISERGTDTQYF. CDR3 DNA sequence: TGTGCCATCAGTGAAAGGGGCACAGATACGCAGTATTTT.

The chain employs TRBV11-1 and TRBJ2-7; unclear D gene. CDR1 and CDR2 from the germline V gene are SGHAT and FQDESV (reference sequence). The CDR3 is made up of 14 amino acids. V was pared by 4 bases and J by 2 bases, with 12 bases between. CDR3 loop: CASSSQNTAYEQYF. For the CDR3, the DNA is TGTGCCAGCAGCTCCCAGAACACTGCCTACGAGCAGTACTTC.

The rearrangement links TRBV7-3 to TRBJ2-5; D gene uncertain. Germline-derived CDR1 and CDR2 are SGHTA and FQGTGA. V lost 4 bases to trimming and J lost 5 bases, with 11 bases between them. This CDR3 is built from 13 residues. CDR3 loop: CASSSTGWETQYF. The CDR3 DNA reads TGTGCCAGCAGCTCGACTGGATGGGAGACCCAGTACTTC.

This clone was counted a single time. This chain connects TRBV11-3 to TRBJ2-2; D is unresolved. The CDR3 runs to 13 residues. The V end lost 7 bases, the J end lost 4 bases, and 10 bases lay between the germline ends. Per germline, CDR1 SGHNT and CDR2 YENEEA. CDR3 DNA sequence: TGTGCCAGCACCAGTACGATCACCGGGGAGCTGTTTTTT. It codes for CASTSTITGELFF.

This clone has only one observation. This rearrangement joins TRBV6-1 to TRBJ2-5; no clear D gene. Trimming shortened V by 6 bases and J by 10 bases, and 12 bases separated the two germline ends. This CDR3 spans 11 amino acids. Germline lookup yields CDR1 MNHNS and CDR2 SASEGT. CDR3 loop: CASSRIGSQYF. DNA for the CDR3: TGTGCCAGCAGCCGGATCGGAAGCCAGTACTTC.

V is TRBV5-4 and J is TRBJ2-2, with D possibly matching TRBD1 (6 bases). The CDR3 spans 13 residues. Trimming stripped 2 bases from V and 7 bases from J, with 9 bases between. CDR1 is SGHNT and CDR2 is YYREEE in the germline V gene (reference sequence). The CDR3 loop reads CASSFTGIGELFF. The CDR3 nucleotides read TGTGCCAGCAGCTTCACAGGGATCGGGGAGCTGTTTTTT.

The genes are TRBV6-5 and TRBJ2-2; D is unclear. This CDR3 region has 14 residues. Germline CDR1 is MNHEY and CDR2 is SVGAGI. V was clipped by 6 bases and J by 7 bases, with 15 bases between them. The CDR3 protein is CASSLKGLLGELFF. The CDR3 nucleotides are TGTGCCAGCAGCCTGAAGGGCCTCCTCGGGGAGCTGTTTTTT.

This rearrangement joins TRBV30 to TRBJ2-5; 12 bases agree with TRBD2. This CDR3 contains 15 residues. V gave up 1 base and J gave up 2 bases; unmatched junction bases: 2. Germline CDR1 GTSNPN, CDR2 SVGIG (reference sequence). DNA of the CDR3: TGTGCCTGGAGTGCCCTAGCGGGAGGGCAAGAGACCCAGTACTTC. The encoded protein is CAWSALAGGQETQYF.

The J gene is TRBJ1-1, the V gene TRBV12-5; no firm D call. The CDR3 covers 13 residues. With 1 base removed from V and 1 base from J, the gap between germline ends came to 4 bases. Germline CDR1 and CDR2: LGHNT and FRNRAP. The CDR3 DNA follows: TGTGCTAGTGGTTTGGAGGCGAACACTGAAGCTTTCTTT. It translates to CASGLEANTEAFF.

The CDR3 nucleotides are TGCAGCGCTGCAGTTGGGGGGTCCGGGGCCAACGTCCTGACTTTC. Translation: CSAAVGGSGANVLTF. The V gene is TRBV29-1, the J gene TRBJ2-6; TRBD2 might be the D (6 bases). The germline V gene has CDR1 SQVTM and CDR2 ANQGSEA. This CDR3 is built from 15 residues. The ends were cut back, 7 bases at V and 4 bases at J, with 17 bases in the middle. The entire variable domain, with the rest obtained from reference TRBV29-1 and TRBJ2-6, is as follows: SAVISQKPSRDICQRGTSLTIQCQVDSQVTMMFWYRQQPGQSLTLIATANQGSEATYESGFVIDKFPISRPNLTFSTLTVSNMSPEDSSIYLCSAAVGGSGANVLTFGAGSRLTVL.

The chain joins TRBV5-4 to TRBJ2-7; 7 bases match TRBD1. Germline V lookup: CDR1 SGHNT, CDR2 YYREEE (reference sequence). CDR3 length equals 15 residues. The ends lost 5 bases at V and 0 bases at J; junction bases unmatched: 8. The CDR3 DNA follows: TGTGCCAGCAGGCGTGCCGGGACAGCCTCCTACGAGCAGTACTTC. Protein product: CASRRAGTASYEQYF.

J is TRBJ2-7 and V is TRBV7-2, with 7 bases fitting TRBD2. Germline loops: CDR1 SGHTA, CDR2 FQGNSA. The length of the CDR3 is 15 residues. V was clipped by 0 bases and J by 2 bases; unmatched bases: 4. This chain's CDR3 is CASSLAGRKAYEQYF. DNA for the CDR3: TGTGCCAGCAGCTTAGCCGGGAGGAAGGCCTACGAGCAGTACTTC.

The chain employs TRBV19 and TRBJ2-2; D gene ambiguous. Trimming removed 5 bases from V and 6 bases from J, with 7 bases in between. The CDR3 extends over 12 amino acids. Germline assignment: CDR1 LNHDA and CDR2 SQIVND (reference sequence). The CDR3 is CASSLRPGELFF. Here the CDR3 DNA reads TGTGCCAGTAGTCTCCGGCCCGGGGAGCTGTTTTTT.

Only one count was recorded for this clone. This sequence joins TRBV7-9 and TRBJ1-4; D is perhaps TRBD1 (5 bases). With 6 bases removed from V and 4 bases from J, the gap between germline ends came to 15 bases. The CDR3 length is 15 residues. The germline CDR1 and CDR2 sequences are SEHNR and FQNEAQ (reference sequence). CDR3 in amino acids: CASRSDRDLNEKLFF. The CDR3 region has the DNA TGTGCCAGCAGATCGGACCGGGACCTTAATGAAAAACTGTTTTTT.

This clone was seen a handful of times. V is TRBV7-3 and J is TRBJ2-1, with D possibly matching TRBD1 (5 bases). Germline-derived CDR1 and CDR2 are SGHTA and FQGTGA. CDR3 length: 15 amino acids. Deletions cut 4 bases from V and 7 bases from J, with 17 bases between. DNA for the CDR3: TGTGCCAGCAGCTCAGGGCCTTCGACCCTTAATGAGCAGTTCTTC. It yields the protein CASSSGPSTLNEQFF.